Presented here are 18 T cell receptor beta chains from one specimen sequenced in a study of T cells in Graves' hyperthyroidism and ophthalmopathy (dated by TCRdb to between 2018 and 2021). The protocol used for the library was multiplex PCR. These reads were obtained on an Illumina HiSeq 2000. TCR beta CDR3 regions were amplified from RNA transcripts. A first-round RT-PCR of the TCR CDR3 used the HTBI primer set with the Qiagen OneStep RT-PCR kit. In TCRdb, the public reads were trimmed at Q25 with fastp and aligned with MiXCR, with productive beta chains retained. Entries that share a CDR3 protein sequence are merged under the most common genes and DNA. The sample profile shows some 300,000 distinct CDR3 sequences; less than 20% of them were found once. The ten largest clones take up less than 40% of the sample. The specimen was blood. The receptors were gathered from a man aged 45 to 65 with Graves' ophthalmopathy.

The chain carries TRBV7-6 and TRBJ2-1; TRBD1 is a possible D gene (6 bases). V was cut by 4 bases and J by 0 bases, with 13 bases left in between. This CDR3 contains 16 residues. Germline values: CDR1 SGHVS, CDR2 FNYEAQ. For the CDR3, the DNA is TGTGCCAGCAGCTCCTACAGGGAAAGCTCCTACAATGAGCAGTTCTTC. It encodes CASSSYRESSYNEQFF. Looking up the rest from reference TRBV7-6 and TRBJ2-1 gives the full variable domain: GAGVSQSPRYKVTKRGQDVALRCDPISGHVSLYWYRQALGQGPEFLTYFNYEAQQDKSGLPNDRFSAERPEGSISTLTIQRTEQRDSAMYRCASSSYRESSYNEQFFGPGTRLTVL.

This clonotype showed up just a few times. The chain is built from TRBV28 and TRBJ1-6, with D perhaps matching TRBD1 (5 bases). The CDR3 is 15 amino acids. Trimming removed 6 bases at V and 7 bases at J, with 16 bases between. CDR1 is MDHEN and CDR2 is SYDVKM in the germline V gene. This CDR3 reads CASSPLGGRNSPLHF. DNA for the CDR3: TGTGCCAGCAGCCCCCTGGGGGGGAGGAATTCACCCCTCCACTTT.

The count of this clonotype is one. The chain couples TRBV19 to TRBJ1-2; D perhaps matches TRBD1 (5 bases). This CDR3 comprises 13 residues. Germline V gene data show CDR1 as LNHDA and CDR2 as SQIVND (reference sequence). V lost 3 bases to trimming and J lost 5 bases, with 10 bases between them. For the CDR3, the DNA is TGTGCCAGTAGTATGGCAGGGAATTATGGCTACACCTTC. As protein: CASSMAGNYGYTF.

At least ten counts were recorded for this clonotype. The chain is built from TRBV5-1 and TRBJ1-1, with D perhaps TRBD1 (6 bases). CDR1 and CDR2 (germline): SGHRS, YFSETQ. The CDR3 consists of 16 residues. The V end lost 4 bases, the J end lost 0 bases, and 16 bases lay between the germline ends. The CDR3 is CASSITPTGLNTEAFF. Here the CDR3 DNA reads TGCGCCAGCAGCATCACCCCGACAGGCCTGAACACTGAAGCTTTCTTT. Looking up the rest from reference TRBV5-1 and TRBJ1-1 gives the full variable domain: KAGVTQTPRYLIKTRGQQVTLSCSPISGHRSVSWYQQTPGQGLQFLFEYFSETQRNKGNFPGRFSGRQFSNSRSEMNVSTLELGDSALYLCASSITPTGLNTEAFFGQGTRLTVV.

This clonotype was seen ten or more times. J is TRBJ2-5 and V is TRBV3-1; D uncertain. CDR3 length equals 19 residues. Deletions cut 2 bases from V and 2 bases from J, with 24 bases between. Per the germline V gene, CDR1 is LGHDT and CDR2 is YNNKEL (reference sequence). As DNA, the CDR3 is TGTGCCAGCAGCCAAAAATACCCACGACCATCAGGCCATCAAGAGACCCAGTACTTC. The encoded protein is CASSQKYPRPSGHQETQYF.

This clonotype showed up many times. This chain links TRBV2 with TRBJ2-3; 9 bases fit TRBD1. V shed 8 bases and J 4 bases; nucleotides not matched to a gene: 7. The CDR3 sequence is 14 residues long. Germline CDR1 SNHLY, CDR2 FYNNEI. The CDR3 reads CASGRQGESDTQYF. The CDR3 DNA sequence: TGTGCCAGCGGAAGACAGGGGGAATCAGATACGCAGTATTTT.

This clonotype has a handful of counts. The chain links TRBV5-5 to TRBJ2-1; the D is unclear. CDR1 SGHKS and CDR2 YYEKEE come from the germline V gene (reference sequence). This CDR3 is 19 amino acids long. The V gene lost 0 bases and the J gene lost 0 bases, with 19 bases spanning the gap. CDR3 loop: CASSLDSSPWRSSYNEQFF. Here the CDR3 DNA reads TGTGCCAGCAGCTTGGATTCCTCCCCCTGGCGGAGCTCCTACAATGAGCAGTTCTTC.

In its sample, this clonotype was seen many times. This chain joins TRBV15 and TRBJ2-7; maybe TRBD2 (5 bases). The germline V gene has CDR1 LNHNV and CDR2 YYDKDF (reference sequence). This CDR3 spans 15 amino acids. Trimming removed 0 bases at V and 2 bases at J, with 11 bases between. The CDR3 region has the DNA TGTGCCACCAGCAGAGACGGAGGCAGCACCTACGAGCAGTACTTC. Translation gives CATSRDGGSTYEQYF.

This clonotype was counted between two and nine times. The rearrangement links TRBV24-1 to TRBJ2-7; D gene unclear. The germline CDR1 and CDR2 sequences are KGHDR and SFDVKD. Trimming removed 3 bases at V and 2 bases at J, with 13 bases between. This CDR3 is 15 amino acids long. CDR3 region: CATSDGRIPPYEQYF. The CDR3 nucleotides read TGTGCCACCAGTGATGGAAGGATCCCTCCCTACGAGCAGTACTTC.

V and J are TRBV24-1 and TRBJ2-3; TRBD2 matches 7 bases. The CDR3 consists of 15 residues. Germline V lookup: CDR1 KGHDR, CDR2 SFDVKD. V shed 6 bases, J shed 2 bases, and the junction held 7 bases outside the gene matches. The chain's CDR3 is CATSRPGLNTDTQYF. The DNA for the CDR3 is TGTGCCACCAGTCGTCCGGGACTAAACACAGATACGCAGTATTTT.

J is TRBJ2-6 and V is TRBV2; 7 bases are shared with TRBD2. Trimming removed 9 bases from V and 2 bases from J; junction bases left unmatched: 1. The CDR3 is 13 residues long. Germline CDR1 reads SNHLY; CDR2 reads FYNNEI. The CDR3 loop is CARGGTGANVLTF. The CDR3 region has the DNA TGTGCCAGGGGAGGGACTGGGGCCAACGTCCTGACTTTC.

This clonotype occurred a few times. J is TRBJ2-1 and V is TRBV15; 12 bases agree with TRBD2. The CDR3 spans 17 residues. CDR1 is LNHNV and CDR2 is YYDKDF in the germline V gene (reference sequence). J gave up 5 bases and V 4 bases, and 9 bases lay outside the gene matches. CDR3 sequence: CATSTLAGGPVDNEQFF. The CDR3 DNA sequence: TGTGCCACCAGCACCCTAGCGGGAGGGCCAGTCGACAATGAGCAGTTCTTC. Based on the CDR3 plus reference TRBV15 and TRBJ2-1, the full variable domain is DAMVIQNPRYQVTQFGKPVTLSCSQTLNHNVMYWYQQKSSQAPKLLFHYYDKDFNNEADTPDNFQSRRPNTSFCFLDIRSPGLGDTAMYLCATSTLAGGPVDNEQFFGPGTRLTVL.

The V gene is TRBV6-5, the J gene TRBJ1-2; possible D gene TRBD1, 5 bases. The CDR3 covers 14 residues. Germline CDR1 and CDR2: MNHEY and SVGAGI. With 1 base removed from V and 6 bases from J, the gap between germline ends came to 12 bases. The CDR3, as DNA: TGTGCCAGCAGTTACTTGGGGCAGGGTGATGGCTACACCTTC. Translated: CASSYLGQGDGYTF.

This clonotype has only a few counts. V is TRBV29-1 and J is TRBJ2-3, with 9 bases fitting TRBD2. This CDR3 has 17 amino acids. The J segment lost 4 bases and the V segment lost 3 bases, leaving 14 bases of the junction unmatched. Germline assignment: CDR1 SQVTM and CDR2 ANQGSEA. DNA for the CDR3: TGCAGCGTTGACACCGGGGCCGGCGGGAGGGCCTCAGATACGCAGTATTTT. Translation gives CSVDTGAGGRASDTQYF.

In its sample, this clonotype was seen a few times. The CDR3 DNA reads as TGCGCCAGCAGCTTGGCGAAGGAGACAGAAAATGGCTACACCTTC. Encoded protein: CASSLAKETENGYTF. V and J are TRBV5-1 and TRBJ1-2, with D perhaps matching TRBD1 (5 bases). Trimming took 0 bases from V and 6 from J, leaving 15 bases between them. Germline CDR1 is SGHRS and CDR2 is YFSETQ. CDR3 length: 15 amino acids.

In its sample, this clonotype was seen many times. The J gene is TRBJ1-2, the V gene TRBV2, with 10 bases that match TRBD1. V gave up 0 bases and J gave up 5 bases; unmatched junction bases: 12. Per germline, CDR1 SNHLY and CDR2 FYNNEI. This CDR3 region has 18 residues. CDR3 sequence (DNA): TGTGCCAGCAGTGAAGCGATATCACCCCGGGACAGGGGATATGGCTACACCTTC. It yields the protein CASSEAISPRDRGYGYTF.

Ten or more counts support this clonotype. V and J are TRBV7-3 and TRBJ2-4; D not resolved. The CDR3 sequence is 14 residues long. V lost 2 bases and J 7 bases, leaving 12 bases between the germline ends. CDR1 and CDR2 (germline): SGHTA, FQGTGA. CDR3 DNA: TGTGCCAGCAGCTTAGTGGGATTGGAGAACATTCAGTACTTC. As protein: CASSLVGLENIQYF.

At least ten counts were recorded for this clonotype. This chain links TRBV30 with TRBJ2-7; D is tentatively TRBD1 or TRBD2 (5 bases each). V lost 2 bases to trimming and J lost 3 bases, with 8 bases between them. Germline lookup yields CDR1 GTSNPN and CDR2 SVGIG (reference sequence). The CDR3 length is 12 residues. CDR3 coding DNA: TGTGCCTGGAGTAGGGGAGACTACGAGCAGTACTTC. Translating gives CAWSRGDYEQYF. The variable domain in full, with the rest retrieved from reference TRBV30 and TRBJ2-7, is SQTIHQWPATLVQPVGSPLSLECTVEGTSNPNLYWYRQAAGRGLQLLFYSVGIGQISSEVPQNLSASRPQDRQFILSSKKLLLSDSGFYLCAWSRGDYEQYFGPGTRLTVT.